The TCR beta chain under discussion was sequenced for a study of blood T cell repertoires in COVID-19. Data came from immunoSEQ multiplex PCR; TCRdb stores just in-frame clones and leaves some out. The sample consists of approximately 150,000 clones, 70% to 90% of them appearing once. Germline CDR1 and CDR2: MNHEY and SMNVEV (reference sequence). Trimming removed 6 bases from V and 4 bases from J, with 18 bases in between. The CDR3 runs to 15 residues. This chain joins TRBV27 and TRBJ1-2, with D maybe TRBD1 (5 bases). The receptor comes from a woman of 80 years or more with COVID-19, enrolled during active disease. The source material was peripheral blood. Written as DNA, the CDR3 is TGTGCCAGCAGCCCACCCGGCAGGGCAATCTATGGCTACACCTTC. Translation gives CASSPPGRAIYGYTF.